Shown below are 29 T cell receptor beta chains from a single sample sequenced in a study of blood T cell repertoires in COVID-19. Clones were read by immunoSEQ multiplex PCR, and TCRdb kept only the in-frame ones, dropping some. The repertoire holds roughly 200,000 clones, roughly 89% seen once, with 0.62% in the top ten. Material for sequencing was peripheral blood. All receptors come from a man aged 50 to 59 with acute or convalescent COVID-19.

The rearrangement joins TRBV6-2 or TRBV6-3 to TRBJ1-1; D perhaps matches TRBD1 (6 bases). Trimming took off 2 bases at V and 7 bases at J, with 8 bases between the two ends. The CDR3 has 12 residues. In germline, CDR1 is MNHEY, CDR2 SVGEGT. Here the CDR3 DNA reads TGTGCCAGCAGTTACGGGGGCCTTGAAGCTTTCTTT. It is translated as CASSYGGLEAFF.

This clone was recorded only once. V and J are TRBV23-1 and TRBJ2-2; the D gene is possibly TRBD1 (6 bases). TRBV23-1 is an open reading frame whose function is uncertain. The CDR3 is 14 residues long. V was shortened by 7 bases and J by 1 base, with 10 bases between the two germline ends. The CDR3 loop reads CASTKTGNTGELFF. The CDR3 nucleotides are TGCGCCAGCACCAAGACAGGGAACACCGGGGAGCTGTTTTTT.

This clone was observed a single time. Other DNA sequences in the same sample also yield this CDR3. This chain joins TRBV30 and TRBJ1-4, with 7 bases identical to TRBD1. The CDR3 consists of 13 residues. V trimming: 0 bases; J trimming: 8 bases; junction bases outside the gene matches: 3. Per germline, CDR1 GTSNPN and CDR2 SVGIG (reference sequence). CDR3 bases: TGTGCCTGGAGTGTACAGGGGAGGGAAAAACTGTTTTTT. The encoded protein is CAWSVQGREKLFF.

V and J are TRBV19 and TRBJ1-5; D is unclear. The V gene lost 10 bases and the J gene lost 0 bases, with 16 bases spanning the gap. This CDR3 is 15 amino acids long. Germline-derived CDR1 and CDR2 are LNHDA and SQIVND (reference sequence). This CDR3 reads CATCTAAASNQPQHF. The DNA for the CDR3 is TGTGCCACCTGCACAGCGGCCGCTAGCAATCAGCCCCAGCATTTT.

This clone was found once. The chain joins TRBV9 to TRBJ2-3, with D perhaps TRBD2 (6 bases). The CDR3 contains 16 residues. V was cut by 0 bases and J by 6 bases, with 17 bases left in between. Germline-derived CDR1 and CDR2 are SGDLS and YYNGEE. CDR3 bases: TGTGCCAGCAGCGTAGAATCGGGACTCCACGGGGATACGCAGTATTTT. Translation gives CASSVESGLHGDTQYF.

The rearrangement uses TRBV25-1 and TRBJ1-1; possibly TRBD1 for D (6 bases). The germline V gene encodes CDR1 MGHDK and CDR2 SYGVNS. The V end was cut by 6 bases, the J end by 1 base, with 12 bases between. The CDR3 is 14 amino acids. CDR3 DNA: TGTGCCAGCAGGGGATACAGGGAGAACACTGAAGCTTTCTTT. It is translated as CASRGYRENTEAFF.

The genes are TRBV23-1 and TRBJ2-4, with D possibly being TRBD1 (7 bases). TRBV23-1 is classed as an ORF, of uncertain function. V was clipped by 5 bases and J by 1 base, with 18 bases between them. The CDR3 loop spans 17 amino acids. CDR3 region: CASSYPTGEVAKNIQYF. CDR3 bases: TGCGCCAGCAGTTACCCAACAGGGGAGGTTGCCAAAAACATTCAGTACTTC.

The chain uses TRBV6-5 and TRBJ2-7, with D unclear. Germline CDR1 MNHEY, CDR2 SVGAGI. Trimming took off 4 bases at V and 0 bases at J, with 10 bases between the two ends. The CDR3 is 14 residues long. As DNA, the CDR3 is TGTGCCAGCAGTTCCTACCGCAACTCCTACGAGCAGTACTTC. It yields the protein CASSSYRNSYEQYF.

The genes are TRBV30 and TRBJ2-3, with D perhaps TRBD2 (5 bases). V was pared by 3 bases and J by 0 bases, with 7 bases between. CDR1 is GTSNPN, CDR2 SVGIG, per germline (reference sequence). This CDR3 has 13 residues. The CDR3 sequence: CAWRRDSTDTQYF. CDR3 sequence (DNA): TGTGCCTGGAGACGGGATAGCACAGATACGCAGTATTTT.

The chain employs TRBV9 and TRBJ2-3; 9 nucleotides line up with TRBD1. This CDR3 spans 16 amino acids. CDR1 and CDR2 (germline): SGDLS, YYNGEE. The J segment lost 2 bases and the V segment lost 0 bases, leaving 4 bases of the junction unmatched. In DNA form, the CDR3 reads TGTGCCAGCAGCGTAGAACAGGGGGCGGTCACAGATACGCAGTATTTT. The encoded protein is CASSVEQGAVTDTQYF.

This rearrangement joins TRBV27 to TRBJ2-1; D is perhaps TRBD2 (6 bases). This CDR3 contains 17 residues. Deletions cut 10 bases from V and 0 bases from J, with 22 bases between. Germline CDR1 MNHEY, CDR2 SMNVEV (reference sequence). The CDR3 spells CATLRGGGTSSYNEQFF. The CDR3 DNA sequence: TGTGCCACCCTGCGGGGCGGCGGGACGAGCTCCTACAATGAGCAGTTCTTC.

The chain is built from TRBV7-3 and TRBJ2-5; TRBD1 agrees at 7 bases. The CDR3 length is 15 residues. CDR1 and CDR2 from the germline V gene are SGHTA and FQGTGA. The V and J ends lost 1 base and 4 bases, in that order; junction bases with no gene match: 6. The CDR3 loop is CASSLMRGPTETQYF. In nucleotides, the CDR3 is TGTGCCAGCAGCTTAATGAGGGGGCCCACAGAGACCCAGTACTTC.

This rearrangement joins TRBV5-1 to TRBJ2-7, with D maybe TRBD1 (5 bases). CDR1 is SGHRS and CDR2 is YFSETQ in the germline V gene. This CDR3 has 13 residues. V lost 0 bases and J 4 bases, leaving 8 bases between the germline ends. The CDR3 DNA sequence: TGCGCCAGCAGCTTGGGGGGCGGTTACGAGCAGTACGTC. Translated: CASSLGGGYEQYV.

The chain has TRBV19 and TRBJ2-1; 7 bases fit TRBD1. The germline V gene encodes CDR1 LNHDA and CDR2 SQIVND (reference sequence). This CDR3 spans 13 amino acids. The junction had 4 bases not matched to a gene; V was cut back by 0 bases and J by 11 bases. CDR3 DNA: TGTGCCAGTAGTATAGATCGGGGACAGAAGCAGTTCTTC. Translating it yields CASSIDRGQKQFF.

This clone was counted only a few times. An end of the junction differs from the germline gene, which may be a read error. The CDR3 sequence is CASSLARLRAQERFF. CDR3 nucleotide sequence: TGTGCCAGCAGCTTGGCCAGACTAAGGGCGCAGGAGCGGTTCTTC. V gene TRBV7-2 combines with J gene TRBJ2-1; D might be TRBD2 (5 bases). This CDR3 is built from 15 residues. In germline, CDR1 is SGHTA, CDR2 FQGNSA.

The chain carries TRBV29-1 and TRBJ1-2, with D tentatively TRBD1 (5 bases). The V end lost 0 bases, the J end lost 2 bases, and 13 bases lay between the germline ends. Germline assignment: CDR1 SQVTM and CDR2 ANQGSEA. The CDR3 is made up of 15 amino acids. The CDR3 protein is CSVEDRGTANYGYTF. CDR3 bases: TGCAGCGTTGAAGATCGCGGGACGGCGAACTATGGCTACACCTTC.

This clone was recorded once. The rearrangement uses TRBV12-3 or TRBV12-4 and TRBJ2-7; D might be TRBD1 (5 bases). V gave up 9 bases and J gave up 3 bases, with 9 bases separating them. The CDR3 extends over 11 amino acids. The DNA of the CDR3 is TGTGCCAGTTCCAGGGACTACGAGCAGTACTTC. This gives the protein CASSRDYEQYF.

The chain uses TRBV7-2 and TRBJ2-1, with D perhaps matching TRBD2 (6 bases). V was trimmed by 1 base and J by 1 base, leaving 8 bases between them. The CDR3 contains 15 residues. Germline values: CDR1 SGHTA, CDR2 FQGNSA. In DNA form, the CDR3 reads TGTGCCAGCAGCTTAGTCGGGGGATCCTACAATGAGCAGTTCTTC. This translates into CASSLVGGSYNEQFF.

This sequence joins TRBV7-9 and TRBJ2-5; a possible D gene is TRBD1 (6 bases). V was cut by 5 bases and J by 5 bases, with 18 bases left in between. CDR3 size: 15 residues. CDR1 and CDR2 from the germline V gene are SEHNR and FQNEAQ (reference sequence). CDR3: CASSILGGRKETQYF. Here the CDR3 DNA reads TGTGCCAGCAGCATACTTGGGGGCCGGAAGGAGACCCAGTACTTC.

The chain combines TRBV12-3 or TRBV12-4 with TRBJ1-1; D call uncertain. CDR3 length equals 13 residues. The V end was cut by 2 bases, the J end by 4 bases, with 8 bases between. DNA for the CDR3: TGTGCCAGCAGTTTACAAGAGTCCACTGAAGCTTTCTTT. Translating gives CASSLQESTEAFF.

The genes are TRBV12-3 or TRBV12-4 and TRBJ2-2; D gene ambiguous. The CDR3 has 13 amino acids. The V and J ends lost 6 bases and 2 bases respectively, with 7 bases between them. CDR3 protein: CASSSENTGELFF. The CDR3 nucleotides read TGTGCCAGCAGCAGCGAAAACACCGGGGAGCTGTTTTTT.

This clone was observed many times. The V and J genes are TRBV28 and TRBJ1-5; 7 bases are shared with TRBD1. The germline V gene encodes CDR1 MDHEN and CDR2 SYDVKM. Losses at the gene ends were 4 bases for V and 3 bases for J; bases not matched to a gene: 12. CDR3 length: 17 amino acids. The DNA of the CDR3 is TGTGCCAGCAGTTCGCCCACAGGGGAGAGCCCCAATCAGCCCCAGCATTTT. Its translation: CASSSPTGESPNQPQHF.

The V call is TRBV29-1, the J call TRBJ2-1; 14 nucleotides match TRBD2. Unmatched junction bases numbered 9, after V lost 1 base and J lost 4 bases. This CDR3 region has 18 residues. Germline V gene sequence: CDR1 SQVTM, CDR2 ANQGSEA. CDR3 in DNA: TGCAGCGTTGAAGCAGGACTAGCGGGGGGCCGAGGGTACAATGAGCAGTTCTTC. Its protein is CSVEAGLAGGRGYNEQFF.

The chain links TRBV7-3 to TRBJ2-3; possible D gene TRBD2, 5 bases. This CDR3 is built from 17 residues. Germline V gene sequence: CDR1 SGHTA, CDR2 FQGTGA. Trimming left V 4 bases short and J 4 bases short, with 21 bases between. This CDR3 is CASSSSLVRGISDTQYF. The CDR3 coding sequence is TGTGCCAGCAGCTCCTCCCTTGTTCGGGGAATATCAGATACGCAGTATTTT. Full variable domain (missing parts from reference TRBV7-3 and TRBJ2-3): GAGVSQTPSNKVTEKGKYVELRCDPISGHTALYWYRQSLGQGPEFLIYFQGTGAADDSGLPNDRFFAVRPEGSVSTLKIQRTERGDSAVYLCASSSSLVRGISDTQYFGPGTRLTVL.

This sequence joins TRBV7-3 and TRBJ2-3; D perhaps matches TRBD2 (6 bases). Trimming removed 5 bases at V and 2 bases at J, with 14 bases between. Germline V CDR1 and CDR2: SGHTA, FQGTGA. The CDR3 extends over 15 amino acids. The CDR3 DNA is TGTGCCAGCAGCATACGGAGGGGTGCCACAGATACGCAGTATTTT. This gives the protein CASSIRRGATDTQYF.

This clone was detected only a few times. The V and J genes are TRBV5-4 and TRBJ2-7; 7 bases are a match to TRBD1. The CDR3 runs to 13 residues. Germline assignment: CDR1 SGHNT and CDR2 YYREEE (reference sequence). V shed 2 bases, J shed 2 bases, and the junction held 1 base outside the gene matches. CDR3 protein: CASSFRGTYEQYF. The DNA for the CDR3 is TGTGCCAGCAGCTTCAGGGGGACCTACGAGCAGTACTTC.

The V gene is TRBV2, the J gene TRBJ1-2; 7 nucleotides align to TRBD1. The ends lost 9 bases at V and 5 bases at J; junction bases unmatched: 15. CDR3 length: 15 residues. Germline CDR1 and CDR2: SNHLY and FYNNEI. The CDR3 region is CASSPPTGQPYGYTF. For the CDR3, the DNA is TGTGCCAGTTCCCCCCCTACGGGACAGCCTTATGGCTACACCTTC.

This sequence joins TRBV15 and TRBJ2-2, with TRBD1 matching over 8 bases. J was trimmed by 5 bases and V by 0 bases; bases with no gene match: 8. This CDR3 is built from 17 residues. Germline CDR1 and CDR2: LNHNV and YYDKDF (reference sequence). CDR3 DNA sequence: TGTGCCACCAGCAGAGATATCGGACAGGGAGGAACCGGGGAGCTGTTTTTT. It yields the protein CATSRDIGQGGTGELFF.

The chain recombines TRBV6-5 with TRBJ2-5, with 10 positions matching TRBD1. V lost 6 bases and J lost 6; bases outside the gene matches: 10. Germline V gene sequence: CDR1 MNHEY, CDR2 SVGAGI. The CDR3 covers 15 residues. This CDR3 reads CASRPGGQGLKTQYF. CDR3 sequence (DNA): TGTGCCAGCAGACCAGGGGGACAGGGGCTGAAGACCCAGTACTTC.